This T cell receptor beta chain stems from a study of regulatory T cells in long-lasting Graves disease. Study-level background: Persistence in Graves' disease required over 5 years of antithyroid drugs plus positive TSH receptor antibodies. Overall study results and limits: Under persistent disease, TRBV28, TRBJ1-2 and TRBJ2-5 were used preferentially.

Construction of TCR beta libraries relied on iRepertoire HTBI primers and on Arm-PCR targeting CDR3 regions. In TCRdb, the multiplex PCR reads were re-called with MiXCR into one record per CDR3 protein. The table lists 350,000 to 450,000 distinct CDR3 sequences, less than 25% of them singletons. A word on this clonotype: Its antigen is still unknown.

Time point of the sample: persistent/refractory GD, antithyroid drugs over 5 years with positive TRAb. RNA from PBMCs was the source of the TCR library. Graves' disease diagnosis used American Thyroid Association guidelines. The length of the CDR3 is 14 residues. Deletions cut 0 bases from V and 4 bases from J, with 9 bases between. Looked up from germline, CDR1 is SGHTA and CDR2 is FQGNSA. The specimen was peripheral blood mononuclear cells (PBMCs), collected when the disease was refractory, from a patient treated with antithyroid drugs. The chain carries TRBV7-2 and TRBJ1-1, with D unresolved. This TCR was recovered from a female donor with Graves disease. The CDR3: CASSLANLGTEAFF. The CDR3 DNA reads TGTGCCAGCAGCTTAGCGAATCTGGGCACTGAAGCTTTCTTT.